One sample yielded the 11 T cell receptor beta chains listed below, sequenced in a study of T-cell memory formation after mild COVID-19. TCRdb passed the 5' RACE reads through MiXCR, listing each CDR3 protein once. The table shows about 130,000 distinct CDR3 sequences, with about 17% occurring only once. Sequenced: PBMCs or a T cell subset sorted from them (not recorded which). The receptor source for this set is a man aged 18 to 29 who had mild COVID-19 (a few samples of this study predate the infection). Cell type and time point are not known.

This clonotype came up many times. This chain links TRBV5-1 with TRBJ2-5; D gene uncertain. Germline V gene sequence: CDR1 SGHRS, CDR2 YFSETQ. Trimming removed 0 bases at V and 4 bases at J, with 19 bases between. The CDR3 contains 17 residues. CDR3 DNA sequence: TGCGCCAGCAGCTTGGGAGGCTCGGTCTCGGAGAGAGAGACCCAGTACTTC. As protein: CASSLGGSVSERETQYF.

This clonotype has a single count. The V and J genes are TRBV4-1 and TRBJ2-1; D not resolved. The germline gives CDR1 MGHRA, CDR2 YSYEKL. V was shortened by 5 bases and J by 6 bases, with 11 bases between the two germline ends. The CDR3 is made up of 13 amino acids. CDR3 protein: CASSARVINEQFF. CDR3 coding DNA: TGCGCCAGCAGCGCTCGGGTCATCAATGAGCAGTTCTTC.

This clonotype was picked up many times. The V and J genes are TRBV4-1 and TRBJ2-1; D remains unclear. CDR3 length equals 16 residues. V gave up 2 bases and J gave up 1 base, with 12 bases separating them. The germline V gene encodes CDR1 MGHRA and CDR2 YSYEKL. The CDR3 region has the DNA TGCGCCAGCAGCCAATCAGGATCCCTTTCCTACAATGAGCAGTTCTTC. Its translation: CASSQSGSLSYNEQFF.

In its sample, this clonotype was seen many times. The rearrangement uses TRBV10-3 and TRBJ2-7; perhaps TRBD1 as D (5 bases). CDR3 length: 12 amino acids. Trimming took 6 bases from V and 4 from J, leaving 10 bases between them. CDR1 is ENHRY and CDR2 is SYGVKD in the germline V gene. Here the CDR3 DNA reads TGTGCCATCAGCTCGACAGCATACGAGCAGTACGTC. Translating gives CAISSTAYEQYV.

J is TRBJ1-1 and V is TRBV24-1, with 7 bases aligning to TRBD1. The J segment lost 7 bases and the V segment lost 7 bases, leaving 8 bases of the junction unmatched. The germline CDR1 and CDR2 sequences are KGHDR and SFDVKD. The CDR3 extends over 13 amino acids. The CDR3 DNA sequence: TGTGCCACCAGGGAGACAGGGAGTTTTGAAGCTTTCTTT. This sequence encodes CATRETGSFEAFF.

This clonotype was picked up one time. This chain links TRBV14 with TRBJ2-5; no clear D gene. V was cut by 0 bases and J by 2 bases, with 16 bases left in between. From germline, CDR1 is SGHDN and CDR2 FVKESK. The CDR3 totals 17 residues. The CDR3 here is CASSQDRVRPVQETQYF. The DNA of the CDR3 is TGTGCCAGCAGCCAAGATAGGGTCAGGCCGGTACAAGAGACCCAGTACTTC.

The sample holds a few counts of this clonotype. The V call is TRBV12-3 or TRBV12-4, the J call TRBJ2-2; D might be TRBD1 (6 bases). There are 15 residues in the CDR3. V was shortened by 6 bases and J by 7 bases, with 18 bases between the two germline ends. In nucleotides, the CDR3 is TGTGCCAGCAGGGTCCGGGACAAGGCCTACGGGGAGCTGTTTTTT. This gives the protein CASRVRDKAYGELFF.

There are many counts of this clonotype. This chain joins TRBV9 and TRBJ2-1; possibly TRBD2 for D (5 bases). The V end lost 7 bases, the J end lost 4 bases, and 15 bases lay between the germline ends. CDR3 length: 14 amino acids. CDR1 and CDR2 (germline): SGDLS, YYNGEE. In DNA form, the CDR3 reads TGTGCCAGCGGAGGATACAGCACTTACAATGAGCAGTTCTTC. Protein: CASGGYSTYNEQFF.

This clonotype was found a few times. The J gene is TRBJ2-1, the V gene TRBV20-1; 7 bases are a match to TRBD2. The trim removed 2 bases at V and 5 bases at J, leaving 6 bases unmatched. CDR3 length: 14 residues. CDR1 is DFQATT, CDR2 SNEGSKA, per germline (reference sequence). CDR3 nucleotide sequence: TGCAGTGCTAGAACCGGACTAGGGAACAATGAGCAGTTCTTC. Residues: CSARTGLGNNEQFF.

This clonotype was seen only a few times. CDR3: CASSFKAGGQETQYF. Here the CDR3 DNA reads TGCGCCAGCAGCTTCAAAGCGGGGGGCCAAGAGACCCAGTACTTC. The chain uses TRBV5-1 and TRBJ2-5, with 9 bases aligning to TRBD2. CDR3 length: 15 amino acids. Germline assignment: CDR1 SGHRS and CDR2 YFSETQ. V trimming: 2 bases; J trimming: 1 base; junction bases outside the gene matches: 3.

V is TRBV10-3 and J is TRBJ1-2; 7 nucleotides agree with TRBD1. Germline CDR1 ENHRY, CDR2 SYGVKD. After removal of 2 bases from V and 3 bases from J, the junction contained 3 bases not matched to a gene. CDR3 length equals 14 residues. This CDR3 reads CAISEDRVYYGYTF. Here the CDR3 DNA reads TGTGCCATCAGTGAGGACAGGGTTTACTATGGCTACACCTTC.